This T cell receptor (beta chain) was observed in a study of T cells after yellow fever vaccination. Overall study findings and caveats: Detected again after the booster were most primary-vaccination clones, at 96% CD4 and 80% to 90% CD8. Repertoires sorted by FACS could include abundant clonotypes that are contaminants from the bulk population.

TCRdb re-analysed the 5' RACE reads in MiXCR, keeping a single row per CDR3 protein. The sample shows hundreds of thousands of distinct CDR3 sequences, 7% to 9% of them seen only once. J gave up 2 bases and V 5 bases, and 5 bases lay outside the gene matches. The length of the CDR3 is 14 residues. Germline loops: CDR1 MNHNS, CDR2 SASEGT. Regarding this clonotype: Its antigen is unknown.

The chain couples TRBV6-1 to TRBJ1-1; TRBD1 agrees at 7 bases. This clonotype originated in a man aged 18 to 30 who received the YFV17D yellow fever vaccine. Here the sequenced sample was PBMCs, taken roughly 47 days after the first yellow fever vaccination. This CDR3 reads CASSRDRLNTEAFF. CDR3 DNA sequence: TGTGCCAGCAGTAGGGACAGACTAAACACTGAAGCTTTCTTT.